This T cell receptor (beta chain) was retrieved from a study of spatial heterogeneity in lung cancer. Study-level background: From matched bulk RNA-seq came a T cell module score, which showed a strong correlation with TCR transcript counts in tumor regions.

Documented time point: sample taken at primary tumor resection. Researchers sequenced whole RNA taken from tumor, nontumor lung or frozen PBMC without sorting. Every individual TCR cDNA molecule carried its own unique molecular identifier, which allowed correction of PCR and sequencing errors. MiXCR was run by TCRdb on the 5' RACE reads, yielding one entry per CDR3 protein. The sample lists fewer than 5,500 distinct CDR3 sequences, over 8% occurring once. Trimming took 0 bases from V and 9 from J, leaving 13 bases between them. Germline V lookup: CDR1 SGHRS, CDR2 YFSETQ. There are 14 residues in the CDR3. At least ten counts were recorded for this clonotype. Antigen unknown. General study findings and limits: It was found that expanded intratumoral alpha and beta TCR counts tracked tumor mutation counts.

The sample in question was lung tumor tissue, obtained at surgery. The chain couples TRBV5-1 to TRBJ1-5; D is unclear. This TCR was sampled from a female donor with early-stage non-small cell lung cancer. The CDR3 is CASSLDEGSGPQHF. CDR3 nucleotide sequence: TGCGCCAGCAGCTTGGATGAGGGTTCAGGGCCCCAGCATTTT.